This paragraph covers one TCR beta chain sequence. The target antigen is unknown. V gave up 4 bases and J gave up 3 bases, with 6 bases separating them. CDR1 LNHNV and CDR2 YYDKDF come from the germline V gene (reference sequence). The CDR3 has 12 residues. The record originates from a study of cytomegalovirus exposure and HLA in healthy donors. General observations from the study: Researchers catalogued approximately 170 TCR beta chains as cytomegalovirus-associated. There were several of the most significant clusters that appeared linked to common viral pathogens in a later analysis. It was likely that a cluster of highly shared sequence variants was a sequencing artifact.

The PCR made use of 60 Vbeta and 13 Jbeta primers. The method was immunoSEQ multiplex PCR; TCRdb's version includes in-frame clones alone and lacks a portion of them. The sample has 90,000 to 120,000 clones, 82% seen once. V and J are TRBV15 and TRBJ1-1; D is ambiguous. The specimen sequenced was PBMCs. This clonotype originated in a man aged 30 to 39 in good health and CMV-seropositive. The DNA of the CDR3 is TGTGCCACCAGCACCGTTTACACTGAAGCTTTCTTT. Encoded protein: CATSTVYTEAFF.